This T cell receptor beta chain is drawn from a study of cytomegalovirus exposure and HLA in healthy donors (TCRdb year 2017). Regarding the study in general: According to an earlier analysis of several hundred of the donors, about 180 million T cells yielded 117 million unique TCR beta sequences and approximately 280 Gb of sequence data. Approximately 300 gigabases of sequencing data and 70 million to 100 million unique TCR sequences made up an early release that covered fewer than 650 HLA-typed donors. Of the 398 genotyped donors, 70% to 90% were placed in the genetic ancestry cluster associated with self-reported Caucasian donors. The aim of the study was to test whether cataloging public T cell receptors could identify signatures of past pathogen exposure. The study profiled the T cell repertoires of fewer than 850 subjects by immunosequencing and related them to cytomegalovirus serostatus. In addition to the first cohort of around 670 subjects, a separate validation cohort of 120 different subjects was used. To predict cytomegalovirus infection status, the study combined high-throughput TCR immunosequencing, statistical association of individual TCRs with disease status, and machine learning. A later analysis re-analyzed previously published TCR beta repertoires from roughly 630 donors and added high-resolution HLA genotyping to study TCR occurrence patterns. Rather than using new phenotypic data, the later analysis identified candidate immune exposures from TCR beta sequences and from how often those sequences occurred across donors. To decide whether each TCR beta V gene segment behaved as functional or pseudogenic, an earlier analysis of some 540 of the donors relied on high-throughput TCR beta sequencing. Donor age, sex, ethnicity and CMV serostatus were compiled alongside the repertoire data. In a later genetic analysis, genome-wide SNP genotypes for about three fifths of the roughly 670 donors were used, and that subset was treated as a discovery cohort. All discovery cohort repertoires had been generated on a single sequencing platform. Class I and class II HLA loci were covered by the typing at four-digit resolution. Typing coverage differed by locus: A, B, C, DRB1 and DQB1 were typed in roughly 620-630 donors, DQA1 in 522, DPA1 in some 600, and DPB1 in 450 to 490. Several DR-DQ haplotypes were handled as single units for association and clustering because linkage in the cohort was strong. Across approximately 420 genotyped donors of the cohort, an average of roughly 250,000 unique TCR beta nucleotide sequences per donor were sequenced, and 15% to 20% of those sequences were non-productive. Summary of the overall study and its limitations: In an earlier analysis of roughly 500 of the donors, most TCR beta V segments appeared in productive rearrangements about 90% or about 30% of the time, broadly matching IMGT annotations. Correlated functional status among segregating V segments might be attributable to linkage disequilibrium, but an unknown experimental factor could not be ruled out. When HLA alleles, especially DR and DQ, strongly co-occurred, attributing TCR associations to individual alleles was difficult. In vitro tests confirmed that a few of the cytomegalovirus-associated TCR beta chains recognize cytomegalovirus antigens. Across donors, most TCR sequences were observed very rarely, whereas some public TCRs were present in many individuals. Most CMV-associated TCR beta chains appeared to be HLA-restricted in a later analysis, and the HLA associations seemed to be driven largely by CMV exposure. An association between a missense DCLRE1C variant and V-gene and J-gene trimming of TCR beta chains was found in a later genetic analysis and replicated in an independent cohort. A later analysis found that TCR association rates varied across HLA loci, with DRB1 alleles showing the most associated TCRs and HLA-C alleles the fewest. Because counts were too low, 15 to 20 rarely observed V segments, including chromosome 9 orphons, were left out of the earlier analysis of approximately 500 of the donors. According to a later genetic analysis, donors in an Asian-associated ancestry cluster had fewer N-insertions in productive TCRs than the approximately 670-donor mean. Compared with equally common non-associated chains, HLA-associated TCR beta chains in a later analysis were more clonally expanded and had lower generation probabilities. The study gave a list of around 170 TCR beta chains associated with cytomegalovirus. The only immune exposure information available for the cohort was CMV serostatus. According to the authors, the approach could potentially be generalized to other disease states and immunological phenotypes. At a false discovery rate of 0.05, a later analysis linked approximately 18,000 TCR beta sequences to specific HLA alleles. In this cohort, only TCR beta chains were sequenced, and detectable features were limited by the absence of alpha or paired-chain data. A cluster of highly shared sequence variants was judged likely to be a technical artifact of the sequencing pipeline. In a later analysis, several top co-occurrence clusters were reported to appear linked to parvovirus B19, influenza, CMV and Epstein-Barr virus. A further reported finding was that TCR beta sequences accurately predicted the HLA-A and HLA-B alleles for most subjects in the first cohort. Because HLA typing was unavailable for some donors at each locus, only the typed subset was used in association tests. Some IMGT-functional V segments, including TRBV6-2 and TRBV6-3, could not be told apart with the 87-base-pair reads, so those segments were excluded. Cytomegalovirus status was reported to be diagnosed by the classifier with high specificity and sensitivity in both the original and validation cohorts. Sequencing depth was assumed to be roughly uniform across donors in the presence/absence analyses, though that assumption may not hold.

The method was the immunoSEQ multiplex PCR assay. A mixture of 60 forward primers for TCR Vbeta segments and 13 reverse primers for TCR Jbeta segments was used in the multiplex PCR. The CDR3 region of rearranged TCR beta genes was amplified from genomic DNA with a multiplex PCR assay. Amplified TCR beta libraries were sequenced as 87-base-pair reads on the Illumina HiSeq System. The published analysis was carried out like this. A later analysis tallied tens of millions of unique TCR beta chains across the 666 repertoires, and about 12 million of those chains were shared by two or more donors. Raw reads were error-corrected and collapsed into unique sequences with a nearest-neighbor algorithm that merged closely related sequences to remove PCR and sequencing errors. V, D and J gene segments were assigned by aligning CDR3 sequences to IMGT reference sequences. For a sequence to be retained, a match of at least six nucleotides was required to both a V gene segment and a J gene segment. A rearrangement counted as productive if the CDR3 had no stop codons and remained in frame with V and J, and every other rearrangement counted as non-productive. Following IMGT convention, CDR3 was defined as the stretch from the second conserved V-encoded cysteine to the conserved J-encoded phenylalanine. Sequences without an unambiguous match to a single V gene segment were excluded from the earlier analysis of 450 to 650 of the donors. An earlier analysis of 550 to 650 of the donors classified V segments as functional when productive rearrangements were above 56.7% and as segregating when the standard deviation between donors was above 5%. A statistical classification framework was built to diagnose cytomegalovirus status from the catalog of TCR beta chain sequences. V and J gene assignment, in a later analysis, came from comparing TCR nucleotide sequences with IMGT/GENE-DB human TR gene sequences. The TCRdist pipeline was used in a later analysis to assign CDR3 sequences and most-parsimonious VDJ recombination scenarios. In a later analysis, every TCR beta chain was defined by the combination of its CDR3 amino acid sequence and its V-gene family, and reads without a unique V-gene family were dropped. As a way to deal with suspected cross-contamination and a sequencing artifact, a later analysis dropped 500 to 700 nucleotide sequences that were highly shared and had low generation probability. In a later analysis, a clonal expansion index for each public chain was calculated from normalized within-repertoire ranks of inferred template counts. In a later analysis, generation probabilities were computed with a VDJ recombination model fitted to out-of-frame rearrangements, and the resulting probabilities were checked against IGoR. In a later analysis, hypergeometric tests were used to score TCR-TCR, TCR-HLA and TCR-CMV co-occurrence, with a repertoire-size bias correction applied to TCR pairs. A later analysis estimated false discovery rates by permuting HLA or CMV assignments 20 times. In a later analysis, co-occurring TCRs were grouped using DBSCAN, and TCRdist sequence similarity was added for clustering within HLA-allele-positive subsets. Repertoires with fewer than 30,000 or more than 120,000 public chains, plus five repertoires with anomalous nucleotide sharing, were excluded from co-occurrence clustering. Held by TCRdb, this immuneACCESS table contains in-frame sequences only and omits some clones. Under half of the omission traces to an unresolved V gene where checked; the cause of the rest is unknown. D and trimming come from the DNA, and the V and J calls and clone size come from that table. The sample includes about 210,000 clones, with 75% to 80% observed a single time. Around 14% of the sample goes to the ten largest clones.

Based on the germline V gene, the CDR1 and CDR2 sequences are SGHAT and FQNNGV. Counted from cysteine to phenylalanine, this CDR3 has 15 amino acids. Solely the CDR3 DNA is kept, with 45 bases framed from the first base. V gives up 5 bases and J gives up 4 bases, and the segment between their germline ends measures 15 bases. With regard to this clone: The antigen it recognizes is unknown. No much larger clonotype is one base removed from it; base qualities were not supplied.

The cohort consisted of fewer than 700 healthy bone marrow donors. At the time of sampling, all cohort members were nominally healthy, though unrecorded immune exposures were likely present. The donor tested CMV seropositive and was one of the 289 seropositive cohort members. A peripheral blood sample was collected from each donor, and TCR beta sequencing was performed on peripheral blood mononuclear cells. Genomic DNA extraction from the blood cell samples was performed with the Qiagen DNeasy Blood Extraction Kit. The chain joins TRBV11-2 to TRBJ2-1; the D gene is perhaps TRBD1, from 5 matching bases. The sequence derives from a woman aged 25 to 45 in good health and CMV-seropositive. Sequenced: PBMCs. The CDR3 region reads CASSTRLGPYNEQFF. DNA sequence: TGTGCCAGCAGCACCCGTCTGGGGCCATACAATGAGCAGTTCTTC.